This T cell receptor beta chain was identified in a study of graft-versus-host responses after intestinal transplantation. On the study more broadly: Each of the recipients got a multivisceral, liver-intestinal, or isolated intestinal transplant. Recipients were all induced with anti-thymocyte globulin, then given tacrolimus and steroids for roughly 3 years.

Notes on this clone: Its antigen is not identified.

Method: immunoSEQ multiplex PCR; TCRdb's copy keeps in-frame clones and lacks some. Among some 120,000 clones listed, around 92% were seen once. This specimen consisted of unstimulated CD8+ T cells sorted from spleen or lymph node cells, obtained before transplant. The sequence derives from a human donor who was the organ donor for an intestinal transplant.

The CDR3 sequence is CASSTTDSPRETQYF. CDR3 bases: TGTGCCAGCAGTACCACGGACAGTCCCCGGGAGACCCAGTACTTC. The chain recombines TRBV6-1 with TRBJ2-5; D may be TRBD1 (6 bases). V shed 5 bases and J shed 5 bases, with 18 bases lying between them. Germline V gene sequence: CDR1 MNHNS, CDR2 SASEGT. The CDR3 is 15 amino acids.